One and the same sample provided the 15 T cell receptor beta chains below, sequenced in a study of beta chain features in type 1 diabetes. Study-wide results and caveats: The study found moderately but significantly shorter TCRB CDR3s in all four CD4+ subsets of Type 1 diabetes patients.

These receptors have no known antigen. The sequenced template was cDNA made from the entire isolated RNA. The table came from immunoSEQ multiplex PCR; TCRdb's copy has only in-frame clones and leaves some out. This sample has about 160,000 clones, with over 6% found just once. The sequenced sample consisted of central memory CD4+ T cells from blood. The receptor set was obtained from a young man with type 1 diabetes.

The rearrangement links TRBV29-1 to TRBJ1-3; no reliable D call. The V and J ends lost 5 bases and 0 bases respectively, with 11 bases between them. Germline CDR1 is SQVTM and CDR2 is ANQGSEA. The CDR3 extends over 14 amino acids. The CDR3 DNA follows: TGCAGCGTTTTCCAACCAGACTCTGGAAACACCATATATTTT. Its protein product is CSVFQPDSGNTIYF. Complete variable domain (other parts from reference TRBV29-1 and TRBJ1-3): SAVISQKPSRDICQRGTSLTIQCQVDSQVTMMFWYRQQPGQSLTLIATANQGSEATYESGFVIDKFPISRPNLTFSTLTVSNMSPEDSSIYLCSVFQPDSGNTIYFGEGSWLTVV.

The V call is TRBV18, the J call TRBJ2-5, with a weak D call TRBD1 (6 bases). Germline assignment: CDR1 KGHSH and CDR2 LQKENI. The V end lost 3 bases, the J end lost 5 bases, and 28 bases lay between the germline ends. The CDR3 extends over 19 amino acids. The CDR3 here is CASSPSPLGLTGSRETQYF. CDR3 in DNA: TGTGCCAGCTCACCGTCGCCCCTGGGGCTAACAGGGTCTAGGGAGACCCAGTACTTC.

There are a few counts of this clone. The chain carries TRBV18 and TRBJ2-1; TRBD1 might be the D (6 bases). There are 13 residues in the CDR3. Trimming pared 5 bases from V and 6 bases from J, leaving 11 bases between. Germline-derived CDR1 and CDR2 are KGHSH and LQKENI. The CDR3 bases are TGTGCCAGCTCAACAGGGCAGTCCAATGAGCAGTTCTTC. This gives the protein CASSTGQSNEQFF.

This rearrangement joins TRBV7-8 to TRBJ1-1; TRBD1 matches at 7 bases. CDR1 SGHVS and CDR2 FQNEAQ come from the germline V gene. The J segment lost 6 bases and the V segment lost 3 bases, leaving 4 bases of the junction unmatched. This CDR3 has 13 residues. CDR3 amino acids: CASSFGQVSEAFF. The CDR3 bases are TGTGCCAGCAGCTTCGGACAGGTTTCTGAAGCTTTCTTT.

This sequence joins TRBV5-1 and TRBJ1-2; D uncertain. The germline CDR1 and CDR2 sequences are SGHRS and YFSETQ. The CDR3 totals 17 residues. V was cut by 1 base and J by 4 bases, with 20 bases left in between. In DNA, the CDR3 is TGCGCCAGCAGCTTGACCGTGCGGATCACCGAAGGCTATGGCTACACCTTC. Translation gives CASSLTVRITEGYGYTF.

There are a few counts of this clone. CDR3 loop: CASIILADSQETQYF. The DNA of the CDR3 is TGTGCCAGCATCATACTAGCGGATAGCCAAGAGACCCAGTACTTC. The rearrangement links TRBV7-2 to TRBJ2-5, with 8 bases that match TRBD2. Trimming cost V 7 bases and J 1 base; bases outside gene matches: 8. The CDR3 has 15 amino acids. In germline, CDR1 is SGHTA, CDR2 FQGNSA.

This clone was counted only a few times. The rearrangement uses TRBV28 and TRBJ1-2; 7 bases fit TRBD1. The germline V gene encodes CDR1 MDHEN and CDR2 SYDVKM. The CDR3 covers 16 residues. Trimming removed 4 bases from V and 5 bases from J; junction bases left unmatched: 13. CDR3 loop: CASSSQGLGPAYGYTF. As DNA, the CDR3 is TGTGCCAGCAGTTCACAGGGGCTCGGCCCTGCTTATGGCTACACCTTC.

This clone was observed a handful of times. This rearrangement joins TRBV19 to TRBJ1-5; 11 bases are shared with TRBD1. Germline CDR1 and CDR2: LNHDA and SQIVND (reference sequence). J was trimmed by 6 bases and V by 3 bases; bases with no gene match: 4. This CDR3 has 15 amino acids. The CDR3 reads CASSIEGQGGQPQHF. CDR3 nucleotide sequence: TGTGCCAGTAGTATCGAGGGACAGGGGGGTCAGCCCCAGCATTTT. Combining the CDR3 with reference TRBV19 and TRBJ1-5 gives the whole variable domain DGGITQSPKYLFRKEGQNVTLSCEQNLNHDAMYWYRQDPGQGLRLIYYSQIVNDFQKGDIAEGYSVSREKKESFPLTVTSAQKNPTAFYLCASSIEGQGGQPQHFGDGTRLSIL.

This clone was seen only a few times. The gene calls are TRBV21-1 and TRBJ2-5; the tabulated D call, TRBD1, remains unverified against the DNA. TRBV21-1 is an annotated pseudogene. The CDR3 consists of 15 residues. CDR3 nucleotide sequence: TGTGCCATCCTCTCCAGGGGTCGCTGGGGAGAGACCCAGTACTTC. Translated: CAILSRGRWGETQYF.

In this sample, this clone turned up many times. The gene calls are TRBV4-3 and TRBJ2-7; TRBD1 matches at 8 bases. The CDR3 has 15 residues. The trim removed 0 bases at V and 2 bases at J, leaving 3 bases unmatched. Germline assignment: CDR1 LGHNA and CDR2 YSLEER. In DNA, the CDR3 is TGCGCCAGCAGCCAAGATAGGACAGGGACCTACGAGCAGTACTTC. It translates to CASSQDRTGTYEQYF.

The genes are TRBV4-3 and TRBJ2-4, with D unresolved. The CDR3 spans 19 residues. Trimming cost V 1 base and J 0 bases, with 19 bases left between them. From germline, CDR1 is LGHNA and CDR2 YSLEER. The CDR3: CASSQALQVDLLAKNIQYF. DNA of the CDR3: TGCGCCAGCAGCCAAGCGTTGCAGGTTGATTTGCTAGCCAAAAACATTCAGTACTTC.

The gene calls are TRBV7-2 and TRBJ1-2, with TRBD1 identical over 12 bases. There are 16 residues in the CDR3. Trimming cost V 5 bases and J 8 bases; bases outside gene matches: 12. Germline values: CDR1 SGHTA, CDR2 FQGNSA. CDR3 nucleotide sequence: TGTGCCAGCAGCAACCGGGACAGGGGGCGAGAAAGAGGCTACACCTTC. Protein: CASSNRDRGRERGYTF.

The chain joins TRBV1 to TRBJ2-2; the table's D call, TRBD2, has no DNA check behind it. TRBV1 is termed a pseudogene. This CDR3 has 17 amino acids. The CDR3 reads CTSNLTSGGPRAGELFF. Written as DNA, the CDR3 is TGCACCAGCAACCTGACTAGCGGGGGGCCCCGGGCCGGGGAGCTGTTTTTT.

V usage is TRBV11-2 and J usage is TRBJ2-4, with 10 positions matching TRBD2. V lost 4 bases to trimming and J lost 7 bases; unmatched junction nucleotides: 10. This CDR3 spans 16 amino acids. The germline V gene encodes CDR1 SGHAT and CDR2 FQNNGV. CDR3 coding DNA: TGTGCCAGCAGCTCTAAGCGGGAGGGCCAATGGAACATTCAGTACTTC. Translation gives CASSSKREGQWNIQYF.

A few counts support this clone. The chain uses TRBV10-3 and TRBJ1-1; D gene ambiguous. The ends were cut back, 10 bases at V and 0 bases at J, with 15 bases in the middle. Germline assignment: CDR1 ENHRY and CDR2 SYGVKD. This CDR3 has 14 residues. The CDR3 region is CASSQIQMNTEAFF. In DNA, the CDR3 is TGTGCCAGCAGCCAGATACAGATGAACACTGAAGCTTTCTTT.